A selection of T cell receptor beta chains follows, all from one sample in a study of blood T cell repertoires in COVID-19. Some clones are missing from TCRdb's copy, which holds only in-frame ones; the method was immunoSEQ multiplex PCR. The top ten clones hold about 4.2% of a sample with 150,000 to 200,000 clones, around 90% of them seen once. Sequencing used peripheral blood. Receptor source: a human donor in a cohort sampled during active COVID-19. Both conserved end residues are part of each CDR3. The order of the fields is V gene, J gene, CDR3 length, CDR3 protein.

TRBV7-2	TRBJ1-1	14	CASSPGTVNTEAFF
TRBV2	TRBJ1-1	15	CASSPDTTAVPEAFF
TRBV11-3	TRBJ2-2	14	CASSPLGNTGELFF
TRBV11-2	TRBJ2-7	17	CASSLQSGRPSSYEQYF
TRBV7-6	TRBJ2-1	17	CASSSEMLAGGIHEQFF
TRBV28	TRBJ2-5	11	CASTLGETQYF
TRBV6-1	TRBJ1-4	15	CASSESPQAIEKLFF
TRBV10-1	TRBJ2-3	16	CASSESGAGGPGTQYF
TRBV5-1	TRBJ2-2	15	CASSLEQVNTGELFF
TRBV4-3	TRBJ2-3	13	CASSLTSTDTQYF
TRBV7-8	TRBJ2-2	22	CASSLAGSGLAGVSILGGELFF
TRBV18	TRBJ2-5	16	CASSSPEQGAQETQYF
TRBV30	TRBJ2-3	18	CAWRRKGRGTGSTDTQYF
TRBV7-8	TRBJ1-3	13	CASSLGDGNTIYF
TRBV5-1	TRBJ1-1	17	CASSLIRSQGGITEAFF